The subject of this entry is one T cell receptor beta chain. Antigen specificity is unknown. This sample is drawn from a study of shared clonotypes between healthy human individuals. Study-level points and caveats: What limited the represented genetic and exposure-history diversity was the small number of donors. It was expected that sequencing depth would affect clonotype sharing among donors.

Adult donors, all healthy and HIV-negative, had no recent acute infections or vaccinations. The investigators split CD4+ cells into a CD45RA+ naive subset and a CD45RA-negative memory subset. Trimming removed 4 bases at V and 5 bases at J, with 17 bases between. CDR3 length equals 15 residues. The V gene's germline CDR1 is LGHNA and CDR2 YSLEER. Profiling relied on immunoSEQ multiplex PCR, and the TCRdb table lists in-frame clones only, not all of them. Found here are over a million clones, around 95% of them singletons; the top ten hold approximately 1.1%. The sequencing input was naive CD4+ T cells sorted from blood. Subset meaning: CD45RA+ positively selected. The rearrangement links TRBV4-3 to TRBJ1-2; a possible D gene is TRBD1 (6 bases). The TCR was taken from a man aged 25 to 45 in good health. CDR3 DNA: TGCGCCAGCAGCCCCAACCCCGGGACACTTTATGGCTACACCTTC. The encoded protein is CASSPNPGTLYGYTF.